Included here is one T cell receptor beta chain sequence, with context. It lacks a known antigen. Per-nucleotide qualities are absent, and no much larger clonotype sits a single base away. The immunoSEQ Assay, a bias-controlled multiplex PCR, was used to amplify TCRbeta CDR3 regions from genomic DNA. On the study's bioinformatics: The number of nucleated cells in each sample was estimated from the amplification of reference gene primers within the assay. Sequence reads were collapsed and filtered to measure the absolute abundance of every unique TCRbeta CDR3 rearrangement. For each sample, productive Simpson clonality was calculated as the square root of Simpson's diversity index across productive rearrangements. TCRdb limited this immuneACCESS table to in-frame rearrangements with V and J called. A share of clones is missing; checked studies link under half to unresolved V genes, and the rest is unexplained. V and J calls and clone size are copied from that table; D and trimming were computed from the DNA. In all, the sample holds some 150,000 clones, and approximately 87% of those were seen once. Approximately 1.2% of the sample is held by the ten biggest clonotypes.

V is clipped by 5 bases and J by 4 bases, and the sequence between their germline boundaries is 9 bases long. There are 12 amino acids in the CDR3, from cysteine to phenylalanine inclusive. Just CDR3 DNA is preserved here, 36 bases in frame from base 1. Participants in the prospective study were enrolled through a virtual design, were aged 18 to 89 years, and lived in fewer than 30 United States geographic areas. Cohort assignment in the prospective study relied on participant-reported clinical history from a screening survey and a study questionnaire. In the prospective study, whole blood, serum and a nasopharyngeal or oropharyngeal swab were collected from each participant by mobile phlebotomists. Over an approximately 2-month period, participants in the prospective study had the option of providing additional blood draws and questionnaires. Blood samples from the prospective study were shipped frozen or at room temperature prior to DNA extraction.

The entry originates in a study of blood T cell repertoires in COVID-19 (dated by TCRdb to about 2020). Context from the whole study: The collaborator samples originated in the United States, Italy and Spain and spanned the acute and convalescent phases of COVID-19. Sample metadata almost always included a de-identified subject ID, COVID-19 status, age in years and sex. HLA class I and class II types, where available, came from metadata supplied by the sample provider rather than from assay-based typing. The dataset comprised deeply sampled blood TCRbeta repertoires from subjects exposed to, actively infected with, or recovered from COVID-19. The repertoires were made available in a free public database intended to serve as a resource for research on the immune response to SARS-CoV-2. Samples came from the ongoing ImmuneRACE study (first 160 participants) plus 1,254 subjects from 6 global collaborators. The prospective study material was composed of cDNA or gDNA derived from T cells, B-cell-depleted T cells, or PBMCs.

Study-level results and caveats: Clinical and demographic metadata were provided uncurated, with the amount varying by source and participant.

This TCR came from a woman aged 25 to 39 with acute COVID-19. The sample was PBMCs or T cells enriched from blood (not recorded which). This chain is built from TRBV12-3 or TRBV12-4 and TRBJ2-7, with TRBD1 perhaps the D gene, on 6 matching bases. The CDR3 sequence is CASSPQGYEQYF. The sequence in DNA is TGTGCCAGCAGTCCACAGGGATACGAGCAGTACTTC.